This T cell receptor (beta chain) was sequenced for a study of CD8+ T cells in alopecia areata. At the level of the study: Tofacitinib treatment spanned 6 to 18 months, with 6 months off drug afterward. Study outcomes and limitations: TCRs were shared less clearly across patients than in mice, possibly for HLA-related reasons. Normal skin contains resident alphabeta T cells, and these are also sequenced in scalp samples.

Researchers took lesional scalp punch biopsies and peripheral blood from people who were alopecia areata patients. The V gene's germline CDR1 is GTSNPN and CDR2 SVGIG (reference sequence). V lost 5 bases and J lost 6; bases outside the gene matches: 9. The CDR3 runs 14 residues. RNA was isolated and reverse transcribed to cDNA, the sequencing template. TCRdb's table, derived via immunoSEQ multiplex PCR, lists solely in-frame clones and lacks some. The sample has hundreds of thousands of clones, under 80% seen once. Note on this clone: Its specificity is not known.

The specimen was CD4+ T cells sorted from blood, collected at week 0. The TCR was taken from a human donor with alopecia areata. The chain employs TRBV30 and TRBJ2-4; 8 positions agree with TRBD1. CDR3 region: CAWSSTGQGNIQYF. CDR3 coding DNA: TGTGCCTGGTCTTCCACTGGACAGGGAAACATTCAGTACTTC.